This T cell receptor beta chain was identified in a study of response to subunit inactivated influenza vaccine. Study-wide points: Few new T cells, the authors suggested, are recruited by each seasonal influenza vaccination.

This clonotype was seen more than once but under ten times. The target antigen is unknown. The ends lost 5 bases at V and 6 bases at J; junction bases unmatched: 8. Germline CDR1 reads MDHEN; CDR2 reads SYDVKM. The CDR3 is 15 residues long. TCRdb re-called the RT-PCR reads with MiXCR, one entry per CDR3 protein. Seen here are a few hundred thousand distinct CDR3 sequences, over 20% observed once, and the top ten hold about 9.3%. The V and J genes are TRBV28 and TRBJ1-4; 8 bases match TRBD1. This specimen consisted of PBMCs from blood, obtained 21 months after vaccination. This clonotype was obtained from a man between 50 and 75 years old who received an inactivated influenza vaccine. The DNA for the CDR3 is TGTGCCAGCAGTCCGTGGACAGGGAGTTATGAAAAACTGTTTTTT. This encodes CASSPWTGSYEKLFF.